This TCR beta chain was found in a study of blood T cell repertoires in COVID-19 (TCRdb year 2020). Looking at the study overall: Collaborator samples came from the United States, Italy and Spain and covered acute and convalescent phases of COVID-19. Where available, HLA class I and class II types were taken from metadata supplied by the sample provider and were not determined by assay-based typing. Deeply sampled blood TCRbeta repertoires from subjects exposed to, actively infected with, or recovered from COVID-19 were included in the dataset. The material from the prospective study consisted of cDNA or gDNA derived from T cells, B-cell-depleted T cells, or PBMCs. The repertoires were released in a freely available public database intended as a resource for research on the immune response to SARS-CoV-2. Samples were obtained from the ongoing ImmuneRACE study (first 160 participants) and from 1,254 subjects provided by 6 global collaborators. Nearly every sample came with metadata listing a de-identified subject ID, COVID-19 status, age in years and sex. What the authors observed across the whole study: Clinical and demographic metadata were provided uncurated, with the amount varying by source and participant.

Worth noting for this clone: It has no known antigen specificity. It has no much larger one-base neighbor in the sample; base qualities were not kept.

The collaborating institutions used their own protocols to collect whole blood in K2EDTA tubes. For TCRbeta analysis, collaborators shipped samples as frozen whole blood, isolated PBMCs, or DNA extracted from either of those sample types. TCRbeta CDR3 regions were amplified from genomic DNA using the immunoSEQ Assay, a bias-controlled multiplex PCR. In the original analysis: The number of nucleated cells in each sample was estimated from the amplification of reference gene primers within the assay. Sequence reads were collapsed and filtered to measure the absolute abundance of every unique TCRbeta CDR3 rearrangement. For each sample, productive Simpson clonality was calculated as the square root of Simpson's diversity index over productive rearrangements. This is the immuneACCESS table as TCRdb keeps it, with only in-frame sequences that have V and J called. A part of the clones is gone; compared with another copy, unresolved V genes explain less than half, and the rest is unexplained. Clone size and the V and J calls come from that table; the DNA yielded D and trimming. The sample table records 55,000 to 90,000 clones; around 85% of these occur just once. 30% to 40% of the sample lies in the top ten.

Cut back by 0 bases and 1 base, the V and J ends lie 9 bases apart. The germline V gene (reference sequence) gives CDR1 as GTSNPN and CDR2 as SVGIG. There are 14 amino acids in the CDR3, from cysteine to phenylalanine inclusive. Only CDR3 DNA is held: 42 bases, read in frame from base 1. This sequence was found in a woman aged 80 or older with active or convalescent COVID-19. The sequence is built from TRBV30 and TRBJ1-1, with no confidently assigned D gene. Sequencing was carried out using peripheral blood. The DNA reads as follows: TGTGCCTGGAGTGTACGAGGCTCGAACACTGAAGCTTTCTTT. It encodes CAWSVRGSNTEAFF.